These 7 T cell receptor beta chains share one sample of origin, sequenced in a study of breast tumors, draining lymph nodes, adjacent tissues. Via MiXCR, TCRdb re-called the multiplex PCR reads, giving one row per CDR3 protein. The table lists approximately 230,000 distinct CDR3 sequences, nearly 35% of them singletons. Samples came from axillary lymph nodes draining the breast cancer. The sequencing input was axillary lymph node tissue. These receptors were obtained from a female donor with breast cancer. Some clones in this sample may be carry-over from other donors' samples.

There are a few counts of this clonotype. The V and J genes are TRBV11-2 and TRBJ1-1; tentative D call: TRBD1 (6 bases). The CDR3 totals 12 residues. CDR1 and CDR2 from the germline V gene are SGHAT and FQNNGV. V was clipped by 5 bases and J by 5 bases, with 9 bases between them. The CDR3 coding sequence is TGTGCCAGCAGCGAACAGGGTACTGAAGCTTTCTTT. This encodes CASSEQGTEAFF.

This clonotype was observed many times. The V gene is TRBV20-1, the J gene TRBJ1-6, with 9 bases aligning to TRBD1. V dropped 2 bases and J dropped 8; count of bases not matched to a gene: 4. The CDR3 length is 14 residues. Germline V CDR1 and CDR2: DFQATT, SNEGSKA (reference sequence). This CDR3 reads CSARWGQGDSPLHF. CDR3 sequence (DNA): TGCAGTGCTAGATGGGGACAGGGCGATTCACCCCTCCACTTT.

Only a few counts were recorded for this clonotype. The V gene is TRBV6-6, the J gene TRBJ2-3; TRBD2 aligns across 8 bases. V shed 6 bases and J 6 bases; nucleotides not matched to a gene: 8. There are 14 residues in the CDR3. Per the germline V gene, CDR1 is MNHNY and CDR2 is SVGAGI (reference sequence). This chain's CDR3 is CASRPSGGRDTQYF. The CDR3 nucleotides are TGTGCCAGCAGGCCGTCGGGGGGGCGGGATACGCAGTATTTT.

On this clonotype itself: This may be a read error, as it is one base from a much larger clone. V is TRBV4-1 and J is TRBJ1-2; D is unresolved. The CDR3 consists of 16 residues. Looked up from germline, CDR1 is MGHRA and CDR2 is YSYEKL. CDR3 sequence (DNA): TGCGCCAGCATCCAAGATTATGGCTGGGGTGGCTATGGCTACACCTTC. Its protein is CASIQDYGWGGYGYTF.

This clonotype was recorded many times. The rearrangement links TRBV19 to TRBJ1-2, with a weak D call TRBD1 (5 bases). Trimming removed 4 bases at V and 4 bases at J, with 25 bases between. The CDR3 runs to 18 residues. Germline CDR1 reads LNHDA; CDR2 reads SQIVND (reference sequence). CDR3 sequence: CASSNQGAGGLQGYGYTF. The CDR3 DNA sequence: TGTGCCAGTAGTAATCAAGGGGCAGGAGGGCTTCAGGGCTATGGCTACACCTTC.

This clonotype was seen at least ten times. The J gene is TRBJ2-2, the V gene TRBV11-1, with a weak D call TRBD2 (6 bases). The V and J ends lost 5 bases and 4 bases respectively, with 14 bases between them. The CDR3 length is 15 residues. The germline V gene encodes CDR1 SGHAT and CDR2 FQDESV (reference sequence). In DNA, the CDR3 is TGTGCCAGCAGCGCCGATGGCGGGGTCACCGGGGAGCTGTTTTTT. Its protein product is CASSADGGVTGELFF.

This clonotype was detected ten times or more. The chain is built from TRBV12-3 or TRBV12-4 and TRBJ2-3; 10 nucleotides agree with TRBD1. V lost 5 bases to trimming and J lost 6 bases; unmatched junction nucleotides: 8. The CDR3 covers 15 residues. This chain's CDR3 is CASSIRQGAGDTQYF. In DNA form, the CDR3 reads TGTGCCAGCAGTATTAGACAGGGGGCTGGGGATACGCAGTATTTT.